The T cell receptor beta chain described here comes from a study of cytomegalovirus exposure and HLA in healthy donors. The study's findings and limits: Some TCR beta chains (approximately 180 of them) were listed as cytomegalovirus-associated.

The junction had 7 bases not matched to a gene; V was cut back by 5 bases and J by 4 bases. This CDR3 has 14 residues. Germline V gives CDR1 GTSNPN, CDR2 SVGIG (reference sequence). This table comes from immunoSEQ multiplex PCR, and its TCRdb copy is limited to in-frame clones, with some not included. The data contain around 300,000 clones, about 86% of them singletons. To note about this clone: Its antigen is still unknown.

The V and J genes are TRBV30 and TRBJ1-2, with 10 positions matching TRBD1. The sequenced sample consisted of PBMCs. This receptor was identified in a woman aged 18-29 years in good health and CMV-seronegative. In nucleotides, the CDR3 is TGTGCCTGGGGCCCGGGACAGGGGACCTATGGCTACACCTTC. This gives the protein CAWGPGQGTYGYTF.